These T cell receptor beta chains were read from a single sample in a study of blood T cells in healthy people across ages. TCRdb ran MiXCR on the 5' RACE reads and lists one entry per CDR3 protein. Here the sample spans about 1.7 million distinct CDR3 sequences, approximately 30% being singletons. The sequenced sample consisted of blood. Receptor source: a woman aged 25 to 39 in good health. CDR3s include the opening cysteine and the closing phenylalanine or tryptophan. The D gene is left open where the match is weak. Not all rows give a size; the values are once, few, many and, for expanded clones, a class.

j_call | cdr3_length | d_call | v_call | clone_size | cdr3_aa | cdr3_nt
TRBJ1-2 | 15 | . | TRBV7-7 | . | CASSLRPLNTDGYTF | TGTGCCAGCAGCTTGCGGCCCTTGAACACTGATGGCTACACCTTC
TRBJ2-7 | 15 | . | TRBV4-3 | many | CASSQGTGGSYEQYF | TGTGCCAGCAGCCAGGGGACGGGGGGATCCTACGAGCAGTACTTC
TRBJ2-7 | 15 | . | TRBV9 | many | CASSSGVAGAFEQYF | TGTGCCAGCAGCTCAGGCGTGGCGGGTGCCTTTGAGCAGTACTTC
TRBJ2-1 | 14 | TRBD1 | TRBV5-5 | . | CASSPGTGSYEQFF | TGTGCCAGCAGCCCTGGGACAGGTTCCTACGAGCAGTTCTTC
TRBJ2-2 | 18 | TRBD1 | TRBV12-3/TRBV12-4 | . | CASSLGQATRGDTGELFF | TGTGCCAGCAGTTTGGGACAGGCCACCAGGGGGGACACCGGGGAGCTGTTTTTT
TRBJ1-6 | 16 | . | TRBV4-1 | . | CASSQVLGQGNSPLHF | TGCGCCAGCAGCCAAGTTTTGGGTCAGGGTAATTCACCCCTCCACTTT
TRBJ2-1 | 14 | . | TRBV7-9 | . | CASSLTRGSYEQFF | TGTGCCAGCAGCTTAACAAGGGGCTCCTACGAGCAGTTCTTC
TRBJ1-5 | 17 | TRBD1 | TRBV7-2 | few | CASSLGGQGLGNQPQHF | TGTGCCAGCAGCTTAGGGGGACAGGGATTGGGCAATCAGCCCCAGCATTTT
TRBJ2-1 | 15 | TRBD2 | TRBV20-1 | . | CSAKGGLAGFNEQFF | TGCAGTGCTAAGGGGGGACTAGCGGGGTTCAATGAGCAGTTCTTC
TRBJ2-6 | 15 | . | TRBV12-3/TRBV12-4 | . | CASRNVGGATAVLTF | TGTGCCAGCAGAAACGTCGGGGGTGCAACCGCCGTCCTGACTTTC
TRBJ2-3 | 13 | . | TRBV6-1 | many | CASSEGTTDTQYF | TGTGCCAGCAGTGAGGGGACCACAGATACGCAGTATTTT
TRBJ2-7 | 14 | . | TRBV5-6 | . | CASSPGHSSYERYF | TGTGCCAGCAGCCCGGGACACAGCTCCTACGAGCGGTACTTC